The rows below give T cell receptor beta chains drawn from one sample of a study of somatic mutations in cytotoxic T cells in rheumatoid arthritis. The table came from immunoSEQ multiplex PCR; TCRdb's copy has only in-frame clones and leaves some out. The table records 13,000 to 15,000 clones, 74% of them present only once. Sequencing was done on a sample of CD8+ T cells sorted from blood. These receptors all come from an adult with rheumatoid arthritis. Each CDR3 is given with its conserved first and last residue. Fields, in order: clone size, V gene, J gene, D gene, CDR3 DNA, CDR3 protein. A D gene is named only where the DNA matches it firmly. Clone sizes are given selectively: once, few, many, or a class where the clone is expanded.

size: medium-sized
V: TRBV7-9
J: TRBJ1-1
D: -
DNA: TGTGCCAGCAGCTCTGGATCTCTGGGCACTGAAGCTTTCTTT
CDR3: CASSSGSLGTEAFF

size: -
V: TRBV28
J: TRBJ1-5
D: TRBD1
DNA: TGTGCCAGCAGTTCAGGACAGGGCTATAGCAATCAGCCCCAGCATTTT
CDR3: CASSSGQGYSNQPQHF

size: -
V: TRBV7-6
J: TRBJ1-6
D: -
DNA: TGTGCCAGCAGCTTAGTTGGGTCAGCTAATTCACCCCTCCACTTT
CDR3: CASSLVGSANSPLHF

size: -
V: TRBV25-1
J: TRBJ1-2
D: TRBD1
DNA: TGTGCCAGCAGTGGCACAGGGGCGGGTGGCTACACCTTC
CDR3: CASSGTGAGGYTF

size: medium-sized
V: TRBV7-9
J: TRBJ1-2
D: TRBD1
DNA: TGTGCCAGCAGCTTATCGGACAGGGGACACTATGGCTACACCTTC
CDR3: CASSLSDRGHYGYTF

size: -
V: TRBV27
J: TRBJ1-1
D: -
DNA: TGTGCCAGCAGAAGACGGCTTCGGGCTGAAGCTTTCTTT
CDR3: CASRRRLRAEAFF

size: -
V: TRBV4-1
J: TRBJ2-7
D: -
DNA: TGCGCCAGCAGCCAAGTCCCCGGCCCGGGTTACGAGCAGTACTTC
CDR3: CASSQVPGPGYEQYF

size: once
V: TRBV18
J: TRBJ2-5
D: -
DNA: TGTGCCAGCTCACCTCGGGGGACGGCACAAGAGACCCAGTACTTC
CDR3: CASSPRGTAQETQYF

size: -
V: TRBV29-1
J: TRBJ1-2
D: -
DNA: TGCAGCGTTGCTTTGGGCTTTGGCTACACCTTC
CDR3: CSVALGFGYTF

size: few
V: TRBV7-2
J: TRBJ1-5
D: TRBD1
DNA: TGTGCCAGCAGCCCCGGGACAGGGATCCAGCCCCAGCATTTT
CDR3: CASSPGTGIQPQHF

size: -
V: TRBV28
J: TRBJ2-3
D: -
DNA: TGTGCCAGCAGTTTCCTTGCAGGAACAGATACGCAGTATTTT
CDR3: CASSFLAGTDTQYF

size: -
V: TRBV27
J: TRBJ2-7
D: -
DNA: TGTGCCAGCAGTCCCCCCACCCTGCGGGGCGAGCAGTACTTC
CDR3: CASSPPTLRGEQYF

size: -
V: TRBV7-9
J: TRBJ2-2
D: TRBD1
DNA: TGTGCCAGCAGCCCCCTCCCGGGGACAGAGAACACCGGGGAGCTGTTTTTT
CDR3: CASSPLPGTENTGELFF

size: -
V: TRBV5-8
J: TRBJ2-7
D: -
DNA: TGTGCCAGCATTCCGCGGGGACATTCCTACGAGCAGTACTTC
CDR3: CASIPRGHSYEQYF

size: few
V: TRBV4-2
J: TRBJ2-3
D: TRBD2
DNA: TGTGCCAGCAGCCAAGGACTAGCGGGGGGGCCAGATACGCAGTATTTT
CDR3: CASSQGLAGGPDTQYF

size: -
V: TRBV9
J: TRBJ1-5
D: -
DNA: TGTGCCAGCAGCGTAGGCGGGGGTCGGAATCAGCCCCAGCATTTT
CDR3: CASSVGGGRNQPQHF

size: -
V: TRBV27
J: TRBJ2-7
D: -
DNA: TGTGCCAGCAAAACCGGCGGGGGCCACGAGCAGTACTTC
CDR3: CASKTGGGHEQYF

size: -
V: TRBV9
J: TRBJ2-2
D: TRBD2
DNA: TGTGCCAGCAGCGGGGGGGGTACCGGGGAGCTGTTTTTT
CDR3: CASSGGGTGELFF

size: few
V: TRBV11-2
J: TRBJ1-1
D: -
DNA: TGTGCCTGCCCGGGTGTGCCCGATGGGGAAGCTTTCTTT
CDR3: CACPGVPDGEAFF

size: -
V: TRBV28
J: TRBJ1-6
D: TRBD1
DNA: TGTGCCAGCAGCGCTGAGGGGACAGGGGGCATGTCCTATAATTCACCCCTCCACTTT
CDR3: CASSAEGTGGMSYNSPLHF

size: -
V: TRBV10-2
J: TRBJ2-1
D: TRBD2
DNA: TGCGCCAGCAGTGTGCCCGGGACTAGCGTCAATGAGCAGTTCTTC
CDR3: CASSVPGTSVNEQFF

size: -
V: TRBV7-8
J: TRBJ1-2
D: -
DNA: TGTGCCAGCAGCTCCCGACAGCTCTATGGCTACACCTTC
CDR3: CASSSRQLYGYTF

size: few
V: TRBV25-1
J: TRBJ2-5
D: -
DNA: TGTGCCAGCAGCGCCGACAGGAGGCAAGAGACCCAGTACTTC
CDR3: CASSADRRQETQYF